This T cell receptor (beta chain) stems from a study of radiotherapy plus CTLA-4 blockade in lung cancer. The overall study: Of the patients, about 19% showed objective responses and roughly 30% attained disease control. Findings of the study overall: The best prediction of response reportedly came from early blood T cell clone dynamics, with interferon-beta. Among blood TCR repertoires after radiotherapy plus ipilimumab, tumor-derived clones expanded.

This clone was seen a handful of times. What it binds is unknown. Assay used: immunoSEQ multiplex PCR; TCRdb lists only in-frame clones, some missing. This sample has approximately 85,000 clones, with around 83% found just once. Focal radiation plus CTLA-4 blockade with ipilimumab was given to patients with chemo-refractory metastatic non-small-cell lung cancer. Germline CDR1 and CDR2: MNHEY and SVGAGI. V dropped 7 bases and J dropped 6 bases, with 16 bases sitting between them. This CDR3 is 14 amino acids long. This material consisted of peripheral blood, taken from a patient treated with radiotherapy plus ipilimumab. The TCR was taken from a human donor with non-small cell lung cancer that progressed on radiotherapy plus ipilimumab. This chain links TRBV6-5 with TRBJ2-1; D possibly corresponds to TRBD2 (5 bases). DNA of the CDR3: TGTGCCAGCACCCAGCTATCGGGGTCCAATGAGCAGTTCTTC. This sequence encodes CASTQLSGSNEQFF.